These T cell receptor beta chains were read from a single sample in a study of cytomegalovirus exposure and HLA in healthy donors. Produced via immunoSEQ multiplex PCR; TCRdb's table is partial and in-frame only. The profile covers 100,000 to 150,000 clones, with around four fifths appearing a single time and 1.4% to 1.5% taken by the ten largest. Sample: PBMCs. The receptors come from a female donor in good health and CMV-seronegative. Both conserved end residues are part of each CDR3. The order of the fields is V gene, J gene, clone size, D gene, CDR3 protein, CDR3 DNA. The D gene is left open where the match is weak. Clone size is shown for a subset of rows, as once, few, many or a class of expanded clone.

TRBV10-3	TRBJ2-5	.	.	CAISTGLGKETQYF	TGTGCCATCTCGACAGGTCTGGGAAAAGAGACCCAGTACTTC
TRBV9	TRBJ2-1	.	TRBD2	CASSVGVSGRAGGSYNEQFF	TGTGCCAGCAGCGTAGGGGTTAGCGGGAGGGCCGGAGGCTCCTACAATGAGCAGTTCTTC
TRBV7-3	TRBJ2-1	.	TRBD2	CASSASGASYNEQFF	TGTGCCAGCAGCGCTAGCGGGGCTTCCTACAATGAGCAGTTCTTC
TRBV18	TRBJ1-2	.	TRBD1	CASSPMDRDFGHTF	TGTGCCAGCTCACCGATGGACAGGGACTTTGGCCACACCTTC
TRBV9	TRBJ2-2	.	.	CASSVDPAGELFF	TGTGCCAGCAGCGTAGATCCCGCCGGGGAGCTGTTTTTT
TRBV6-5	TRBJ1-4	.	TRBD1	CASSVTGGTNEKLFF	TGTGCCAGCAGTGTAACAGGGGGCACTAATGAAAAACTGTTTTTT
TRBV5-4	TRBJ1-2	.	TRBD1	CASSLADRGLYGYTF	TGTGCCAGCAGCTTGGCCGACAGGGGACTCTATGGCTACACCTTC
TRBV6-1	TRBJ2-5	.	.	CASRADSKETQYF	TGTGCCAGCAGAGCAGACAGCAAAGAGACCCAGTACTTC
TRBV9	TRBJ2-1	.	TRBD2	CASHGTSGRGEQFF	TGTGCCAGCCATGGGACTAGCGGTAGGGGTGAGCAGTTCTTC
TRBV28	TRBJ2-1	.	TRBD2	CASKGGRARNEQFF	TGTGCCAGCAAAGGAGGGAGGGCTCGCAATGAGCAGTTCTTC
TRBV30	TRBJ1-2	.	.	CAWPRGGDDGYTF	TGTGCCTGGCCTCGGGGGGGTGACGATGGCTACACCTTC
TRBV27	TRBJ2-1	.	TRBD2	CASSLVGTTRNEQFF	TGTGCCAGCAGTTTAGTCGGGACTACCCGGAATGAGCAGTTCTTC
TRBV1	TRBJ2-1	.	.	CTSSQEGGIKYNEQFF	TGCACCAGCAGCCAAGAGGGCGGGATAAAATACAATGAGCAGTTCTTC
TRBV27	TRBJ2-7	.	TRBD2	CASSGGTSGRNEQYF	TGTGCCAGCAGTGGGGGGACTAGCGGGAGGAACGAGCAGTACTTC
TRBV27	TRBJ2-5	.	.	CASSSTTGYQETQYF	TGTGCCAGCAGTTCCACTACAGGTTATCAAGAGACCCAGTACTTC
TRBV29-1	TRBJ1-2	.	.	CSVETGYTNYGYTF	TGCAGCGTTGAAACAGGGTATACTAACTATGGCTACACCTTC
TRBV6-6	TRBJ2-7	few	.	CASREPLTYEQYF	TGTGCCAGCAGGGAACCACTAACCTACGAGCAGTACTTC
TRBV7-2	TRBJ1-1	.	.	CASSLVPHGYTEAFF	TGTGCCAGCAGCTTGGTTCCACATGGCTACACTGAAGCTTTCTTT
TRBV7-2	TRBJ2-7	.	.	CASSLARGSSYEQYF	TGTGCCAGCAGCTTAGCGCGAGGGAGCTCGTACGAGCAGTACTTC
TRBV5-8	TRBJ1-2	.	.	CASSFRQDYGYTF	TGTGCCAGCAGCTTCCGACAAGACTATGGCTACACCTTC
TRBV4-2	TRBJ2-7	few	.	CASSQDRRIAYEQYF	TGTGCCAGCAGCCAAGATCGGCGGATCGCCTACGAGCAGTACTTC
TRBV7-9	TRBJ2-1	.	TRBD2	CASSFRLAGGDEQFF	TGTGCCAGCAGCTTCCGACTAGCGGGAGGGGATGAGCAGTTCTTC